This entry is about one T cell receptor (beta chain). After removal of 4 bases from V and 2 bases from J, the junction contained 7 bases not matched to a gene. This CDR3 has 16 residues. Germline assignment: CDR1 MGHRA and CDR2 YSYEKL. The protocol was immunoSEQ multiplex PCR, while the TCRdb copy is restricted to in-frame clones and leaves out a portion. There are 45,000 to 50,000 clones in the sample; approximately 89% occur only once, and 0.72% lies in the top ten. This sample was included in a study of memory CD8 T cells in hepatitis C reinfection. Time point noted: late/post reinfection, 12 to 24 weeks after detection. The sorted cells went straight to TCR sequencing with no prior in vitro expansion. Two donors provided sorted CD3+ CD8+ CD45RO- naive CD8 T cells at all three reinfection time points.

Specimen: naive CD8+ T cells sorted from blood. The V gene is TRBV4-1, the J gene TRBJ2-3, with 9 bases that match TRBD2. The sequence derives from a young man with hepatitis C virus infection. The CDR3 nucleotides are TGCGCCAGCAGCCTGAGAGTAGCGGGGGCCACAGATACGCAGTATTTT. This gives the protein CASSLRVAGATDTQYF.